The sequence of this T cell receptor (beta chain) was determined in a study of blood T cell repertoires in COVID-19. Whole-study context: The samples span acute and convalescent COVID-19 from the United States, Italy and Spain.

Original analysis: Researchers report that nucleated cell counts were estimated from reference gene primer amplification. Libraries were prepared by immunoSEQ multiplex PCR; TCRdb keeps only in-frame clonotypes and omits some of them. The D gene and trimming were derived from the DNA, and the V and J assignments and clone size from that table. Of a few hundred thousand clones listed, approximately 84% are singletons. V lost 3 bases, J lost 4 bases, and 16 bases lay in between. The CDR3 has 15 amino acids. CDR1 and CDR2 from the germline V gene are SGHRS and YFSETQ. Participant-given clinical history determined each cohort assignment. Symptom resolution, clearance, or two negative PCRs marked donors in Cohort 3 as recovered.

The source material was PBMCs or T cells enriched from blood (not recorded which). J is TRBJ2-5 and V is TRBV5-1, with TRBD2 as a possible D gene (6 bases). The receptor was derived from a man between 50 and 59 years old who had recovered from COVID-19. CDR3: CASSYEGLPVETQYF. Here the CDR3 DNA reads TGCGCCAGCAGCTACGAGGGACTGCCCGTAGAGACCCAGTACTTC.